These T cell receptor beta chains were read from a single sample in a study of blood T cell repertoires in COVID-19. Clones were sequenced by immunoSEQ multiplex PCR, and TCRdb holds only the in-frame ones, with some missing. The sample consists of about 160,000 clones, roughly 80% of them appearing once. The specimen sequenced was peripheral blood. The source is a man in his sixties with acute or convalescent COVID-19. Each CDR3 is given without its conserved first and last residue.

>TRBJ1-1|TRBV5-1|13
ASSLVGGVYTEAF
>TRBJ2-5|TRBV6-2/TRBV6-3|14
ASSQPRLAGQETQY
>TRBJ1-4|TRBV11-2|14
ASSKGQGTTNEKLF
>TRBJ2-6|TRBV19|16
ASSVSGTGASGANVLT
>TRBJ1-4|TRBV6-5|13
ASSYRWTGGEKLF
>TRBJ1-2|TRBV5-1|14
ASSSKLTEVPGGYT
>TRBJ2-3|TRBV15|14
ATSRGEAGPTDTQY
>TRBJ2-1|TRBV4-1|13
ASSQDSYVYNEQF
>TRBJ2-3|TRBV18|13
ASSPLAGGTDTQY
>TRBJ2-1|TRBV2|14
ASSPTTSGVGNEQF
>TRBJ2-3|TRBV5-1|13
ASSLTSGVTDTQY
>TRBJ2-7|TRBV9|13
ASSVVGGGYGEQY
>TRBJ1-3|TRBV13|13
ASSSGGTGGNTIY
>TRBJ2-6|TRBV7-8|14
ASSSQGLSGANVLT
>TRBJ2-5|TRBV7-7|12
ASSAQGTQETQY
>TRBJ1-5|TRBV6-5|12
ASSRRQGNQPQH
>TRBJ2-3|TRBV5-5|14
ASSYGSGGATDTQY
>TRBJ2-6|TRBV18|15
ASSPTTGNSGANVLT
>TRBJ1-2|TRBV7-9|13
ASSFRREANYGYT
>TRBJ2-2|TRBV5-1|13
ASSLGQVNTGELF
>TRBJ1-2|TRBV29-1|12
SVQGTGVDYGYT
>TRBJ1-1|TRBV12-5|13
ASGAASGLNTEAF
>TRBJ1-2|TRBV6-5|12
ASSSADRANGYT
>TRBJ1-2|TRBV5-1|11
ASSSPGQSFYT
>TRBJ2-7|TRBV10-3|13
AISVTPRQNYEQY
>TRBJ1-4|TRBV7-2|13
ASSLGGGNNEKLF
>TRBJ2-3|TRBV7-9|13
ASSSIQGRADTQY